These T cell receptor beta chains were read from a single sample in a study of cytomegalovirus exposure and HLA in healthy donors. Assay: immunoSEQ multiplex PCR; the TCRdb copy retains only in-frame clones and omits some. The data contain about 140,000 clones, about 70% of them seen just once; the ten biggest clones take up over 2.5%. The sequenced material came from PBMCs. These receptors were collected from a man aged 35 to 55 in good health and CMV-seronegative. Each CDR3 is given with its conserved first and last residue. A D gene is named only where the DNA matches it firmly. The listing skips clone size in some rows; elsewhere it reads once, few, many or a size class.

-	TRBV6-5	TRBD2	TRBJ2-1	TGTGCCAGCAGGAAACTAGCGGGGGGATACAATGAGCAGTTCTTC	CASRKLAGGYNEQFF
-	TRBV4-1	-	TRBJ2-3	TGCGCCAGCAGCCAAGATGAGCGGAGAAGCACAGATACGCAGTATTTT	CASSQDERRSTDTQYF
once	TRBV11-3	-	TRBJ2-3	TGTGCCAGCAGCTTAGCGGGGAGGGGGACTAGCACAGATACGCAGTATTTT	CASSLAGRGTSTDTQYF
-	TRBV7-9	TRBD1	TRBJ2-1	TGTGCCAGCCCAGCGAGCGGGCGGACAGGGGCCGAGCAGTTCTTC	CASPASGRTGAEQFF
-	TRBV7-9	TRBD1	TRBJ2-5	TGTGCCAGCGGGGACAGGGGGCAAGAGACCCAGTACTTC	CASGDRGQETQYF
-	TRBV5-1	-	TRBJ2-3	TGCGCCAGCAGCGGCGGGGTAAGCACAGATACGCAGTATTTT	CASSGGVSTDTQYF
-	TRBV7-8	-	TRBJ2-1	TGTGCCAGCAGCCATAGGGGGGGGTCCAATGAGCAGTTCTTC	CASSHRGGSNEQFF
-	TRBV9	-	TRBJ2-7	TGTGCCAGCAGCGTAGCGTACAGTCCCCACGAGCAGTACTTC	CASSVAYSPHEQYF
-	TRBV30	TRBD1	TRBJ2-1	TGTGCCTGGAAAAAGGGGGGACAGGGGTCCAATGAGCAGTTCTTC	CAWKKGGQGSNEQFF
few	TRBV9	-	TRBJ1-2	TGTGCCAGCAGCGTAGCCAGCTATGGCTACACCTTC	CASSVASYGYTF
once	TRBV19	-	TRBJ2-4	TGTGCCAGTACTGGCGGGACCGGACAAAACATTCAGTACTTC	CASTGGTGQNIQYF
once	TRBV5-1	-	TRBJ1-1	TGCGCCAGCAGCTTGGAGTTGGCGGTTGCTACAGAAGCTTTCTTT	CASSLELAVATEAFF
-	TRBV18	TRBD1	TRBJ1-1	TGTGCCAGCTCACCGGGACAGGGTAACACTGAAGCTTTCTTT	CASSPGQGNTEAFF
-	TRBV4-3	-	TRBJ1-1	TGCGCCAGCAGCCAAACATCGTACGGGGCTGAAGCTTTCTTT	CASSQTSYGAEAFF
-	TRBV7-2	TRBD1	TRBJ1-4	TGTGCCAGCAGTGAGACAGGGGGATTTGAAAAACTGTTTTTT	CASSETGGFEKLFF
-	TRBV5-6	-	TRBJ1-2	TGTGCCAGCAGCTTCGACAGGCCTGATGGCTACACCTTC	CASSFDRPDGYTF
few	TRBV6-5	-	TRBJ1-1	TGTGCCAGCACATGGGGGGGAGGAAACACTGAAGCTTTCTTT	CASTWGGGNTEAFF
-	TRBV7-2	-	TRBJ2-7	TGTGCCAGCAGCTTCGCAGGTTTGAGCTCCTACGAGCAGTACTTC	CASSFAGLSSYEQYF
-	TRBV28	-	TRBJ2-2	TGTGCCAGCAGTTCCCCCAGGGCCGGGGAGCTGTTTTTT	CASSSPRAGELFF
-	TRBV7-2	TRBD2	TRBJ2-3	TGTGCCAGCAGCTTAGTCCTAGCGGGGGGGGAATTCACAGATACGCAGTATTTT	CASSLVLAGGEFTDTQYF
-	TRBV7-9	TRBD1	TRBJ2-7	TGTGCCAGCAGCGTGCCGGGACAGGTCTCCTACGAGCAGTACTTC	CASSVPGQVSYEQYF
once	TRBV10-1	-	TRBJ1-1	TGCGCCAGCAAAAAGGAGGGTTCTTTTTTTGAAACTGAAGCTTTCTTT	CASKKEGSFFETEAFF
-	TRBV19	TRBD1	TRBJ1-5	TGTGCCAGTAGTGTACAGGGGGCGATGGGCAATCAGCCCCAGCATTTT	CASSVQGAMGNQPQHF
-	TRBV27	-	TRBJ1-1	TGTGCCAGCTCACCCAATTTGGGGGAGGGGGAAGTTACTGAAGCTTTCTTT	CASSPNLGEGEVTEAFF
few	TRBV10-2	TRBD2	TRBJ2-7	TGCGCCAGCAGGGAGAGCGGGAGCCACGAGCAGTACTTC	CASRESGSHEQYF
-	TRBV7-9	TRBD1	TRBJ2-3	TGTGCCAGCAGCCCACCGACAGGGGGCGCTTCAGATACGCAGTATTTT	CASSPPTGGASDTQYF
few	TRBV7-6	-	TRBJ2-1	TGTGCCAGCAGCTTAAACGGGGGAAGCTCCTACAATGAGCAGTTCTTC	CASSLNGGSSYNEQFF
-	TRBV6-5	-	TRBJ2-5	TGTGCCAGCAGTTACGGTTACGGACAGCAAGAGACCCAGTACTTC	CASSYGYGQQETQYF
-	TRBV27	TRBD2	TRBJ2-2	TGTGCCAGCAGTTTTCGGCGGGAGACTTACACCGGGGAGCTGTTTTTT	CASSFRRETYTGELFF
-	TRBV2	-	TRBJ1-1	TGTGCCAGCAGTGAAAGGGGGGGGGTTACTGAAGCTTTCTTT	CASSERGGVTEAFF
-	TRBV28	TRBD1	TRBJ1-2	TGTGCCAGCACGACAGGGAACTATGGCTACACCTTC	CASTTGNYGYTF
once	TRBV30	TRBD2	TRBJ2-7	TGTGCCTGCCCGGGACTAGCGGGGGGAAGGTCCTACGAGCAGTACTTC	CACPGLAGGRSYEQYF
few	TRBV6-5	-	TRBJ2-6	TGTGCCAGCAGTTACGGACTCTCTGGGGCCAACGTCCTGACTTTC	CASSYGLSGANVLTF
once	TRBV20-1	-	TRBJ2-7	TGCAGTGCTGCTAGAGAGTGGGAGCAGTACTTC	CSAAREWEQYF
-	TRBV9	-	TRBJ1-3	TGTGCCAGCAGCGCCTATGTTCCTGGAAACACCATATATTTT	CASSAYVPGNTIYF
-	TRBV30	TRBD1	TRBJ1-5	TGTGCCTGGGGAGGACAGGGCGGTCAGCCCCAGCATTTT	CAWGGQGGQPQHF
-	TRBV28	TRBD2	TRBJ2-5	TGTGCCAGCAGTTTCAGCGGGAGGGCCCGTGGGACCCAGTACTTC	CASSFSGRARGTQYF
-	TRBV7-9	TRBD2	TRBJ2-4	TGTGCCAGCACCCAGACTAGCGGGAGAAACATTCAGTACTTC	CASTQTSGRNIQYF
-	TRBV5-4	-	TRBJ1-4	TGTGCCAGCAGCAGCCGACAGGACGGGGTTGAAAAACTGTTTTTT	CASSSRQDGVEKLFF
-	TRBV5-1	-	TRBJ2-5	TGCGCCAGCAGCTTGGAAGTCGGTCAAGAGACCCAGTACTTC	CASSLEVGQETQYF
few	TRBV28	-	TRBJ2-6	TGTGCCAGCAGTTTACAATTCGGCTCTGGGGCCAACGTCCTGACTTTC	CASSLQFGSGANVLTF
once	TRBV7-9	-	TRBJ2-7	TGTGCCAGCAGCTTACCAGGGTTAGTCTCCGAGCAGTACTTC	CASSLPGLVSEQYF
-	TRBV5-1	TRBD1	TRBJ2-5	TGCGCCAGCAGCATCCACGGACAGGGGAAAGAGACCCAGTACTTC	CASSIHGQGKETQYF
-	TRBV5-1	TRBD2	TRBJ2-1	TGCGCCAGCAGCGCGGCGGGAGGCTCCTACAATGAGCAGTTCTTC	CASSAAGGSYNEQFF
few	TRBV4-3	-	TRBJ2-5	TGCGCCAGCAGCCCTGGGGGGTACCAAGAGACCCAGTACTTC	CASSPGGYQETQYF
-	TRBV4-2	-	TRBJ2-5	TGTGCCAGCAGCCCCCTTAGTGGAGAGACCCAGTACTTC	CASSPLSGETQYF
-	TRBV11-3	TRBD1	TRBJ2-5	TGTGCCAGCAGCCAGGGACAGGTTGGCGAGACCCAGTACTTC	CASSQGQVGETQYF
-	TRBV27	-	TRBJ1-1	TGTGCCAGCAGTCCTCAATGGGGGGGCCGAGCTGAAGCTTTCTTT	CASSPQWGGRAEAFF
-	TRBV2	-	TRBJ1-2	TGTGCCAGCAGGGGCCCGGGGGACTATGGCTACACCTTC	CASRGPGDYGYTF
-	TRBV30	-	TRBJ2-3	TGTGCCTGGAGTGGGCAGGTTCGGACAGATACGCAGTATTTT	CAWSGQVRTDTQYF
once	TRBV18	TRBD2	TRBJ2-5	TGTGCCAGCTCACCACCCTCGGGGGGCCAAGAGACCCAGTACTTC	CASSPPSGGQETQYF
-	TRBV4-3	TRBD1	TRBJ2-2	TGCGCCAGCAGCCAAGACTCCCTAAAGGACAGGGGTTACACCGGGGAGCTGTTTTTT	CASSQDSLKDRGYTGELFF
-	TRBV28	-	TRBJ2-7	TGTGCCAGCAGTCCAAGAGCAGGGCTACACGAGCAGTACTTC	CASSPRAGLHEQYF
-	TRBV10-2	-	TRBJ2-7	TGCGCCAGCAGGACAACCCCCTACTCCTACGAGCAGTACTTC	CASRTTPYSYEQYF
-	TRBV30	TRBD1	TRBJ2-3	TGTGCCTGGAGCTCCCCCGAAAGGGGGCTAGGGGCAGATACGCAGTATTTT	CAWSSPERGLGADTQYF
few	TRBV6-1	TRBD1	TRBJ1-2	TGTGCCAGCCTCCCCGGGACAGGTCTAATGTATGGCTACACCTTC	CASLPGTGLMYGYTF
-	TRBV6-1	-	TRBJ1-2	TGTGCCAGCAGTGAAGTTGAGGGGGCTAACTATGGCTACACCTTC	CASSEVEGANYGYTF
-	TRBV5-8	-	TRBJ1-5	TGTGCCAGCAGCTTCCCCGCCTCTTCAGATAGCAATCAGCCCCAGCATTTT	CASSFPASSDSNQPQHF
-	TRBV5-4	-	TRBJ1-6	TGTGCCAGCAGCTTGTTTTCAGGGGCAGATTCACCCCTCCACTTT	CASSLFSGADSPLHF
-	TRBV28	-	TRBJ1-5	TGTGCCAGCAGTTCACGACAGTTGCCCCAGCATTTT	CASSSRQLPQHF